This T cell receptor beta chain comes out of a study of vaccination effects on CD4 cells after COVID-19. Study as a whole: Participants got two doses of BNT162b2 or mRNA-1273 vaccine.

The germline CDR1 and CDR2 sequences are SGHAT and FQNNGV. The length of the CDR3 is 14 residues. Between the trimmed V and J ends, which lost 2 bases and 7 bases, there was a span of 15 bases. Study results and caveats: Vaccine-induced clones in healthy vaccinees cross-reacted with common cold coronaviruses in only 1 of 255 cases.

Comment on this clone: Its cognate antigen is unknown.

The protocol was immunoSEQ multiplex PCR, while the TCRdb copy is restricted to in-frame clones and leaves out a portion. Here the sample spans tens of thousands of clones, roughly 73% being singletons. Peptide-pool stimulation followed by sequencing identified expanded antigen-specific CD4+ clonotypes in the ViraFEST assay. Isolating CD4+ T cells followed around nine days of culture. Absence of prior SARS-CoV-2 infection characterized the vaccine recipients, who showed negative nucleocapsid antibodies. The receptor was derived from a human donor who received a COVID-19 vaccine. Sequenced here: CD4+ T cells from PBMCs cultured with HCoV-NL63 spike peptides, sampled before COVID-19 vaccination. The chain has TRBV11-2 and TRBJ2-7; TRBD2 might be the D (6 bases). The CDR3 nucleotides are TGTGCCAGCAGCTTATCGGGGGAAGGATGGGAGCAGTACTTC. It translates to CASSLSGEGWEQYF.